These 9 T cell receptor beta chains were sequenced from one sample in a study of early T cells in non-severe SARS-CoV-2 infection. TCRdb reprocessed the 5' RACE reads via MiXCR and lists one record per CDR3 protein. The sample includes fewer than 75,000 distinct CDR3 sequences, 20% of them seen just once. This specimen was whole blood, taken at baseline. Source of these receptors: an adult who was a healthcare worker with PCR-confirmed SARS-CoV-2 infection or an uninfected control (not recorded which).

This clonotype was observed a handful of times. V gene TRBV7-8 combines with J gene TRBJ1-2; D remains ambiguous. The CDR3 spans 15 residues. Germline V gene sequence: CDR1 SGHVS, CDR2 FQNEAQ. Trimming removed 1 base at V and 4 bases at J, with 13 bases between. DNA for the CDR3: TGTGCCAGCAGCTTAGGGTTGACGGAATTCTATGGCTACACCTTC. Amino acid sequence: CASSLGLTEFYGYTF.

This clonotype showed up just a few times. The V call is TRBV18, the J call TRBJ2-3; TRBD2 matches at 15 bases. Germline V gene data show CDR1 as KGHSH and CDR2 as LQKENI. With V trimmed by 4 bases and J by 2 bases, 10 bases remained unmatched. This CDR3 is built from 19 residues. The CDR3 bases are TGTGCCAGCTCACTAGGACTAGCGGGGGGGCAAGACCCCACAGATACGCAGTATTTT. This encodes CASSLGLAGGQDPTDTQYF.

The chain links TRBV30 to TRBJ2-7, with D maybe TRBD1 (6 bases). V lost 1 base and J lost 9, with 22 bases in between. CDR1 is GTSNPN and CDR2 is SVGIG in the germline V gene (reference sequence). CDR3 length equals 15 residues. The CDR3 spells CAWSGGLPGQGRQYF. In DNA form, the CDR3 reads TGTGCCTGGAGTGGGGGTCTCCCGGGCCAGGGGCGGCAGTACTTC.

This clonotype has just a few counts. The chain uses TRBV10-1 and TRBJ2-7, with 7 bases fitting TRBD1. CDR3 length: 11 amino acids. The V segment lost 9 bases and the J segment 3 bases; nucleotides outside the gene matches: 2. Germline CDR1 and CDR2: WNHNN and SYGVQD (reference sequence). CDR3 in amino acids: CARDRVYEQYF. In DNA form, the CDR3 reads TGCGCCAGAGACAGGGTCTACGAGCAGTACTTC.

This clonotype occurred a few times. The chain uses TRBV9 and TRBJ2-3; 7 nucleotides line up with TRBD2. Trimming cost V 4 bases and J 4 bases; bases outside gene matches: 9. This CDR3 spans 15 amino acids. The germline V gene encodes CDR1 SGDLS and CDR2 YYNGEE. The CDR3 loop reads CASSPLSGGPDTQYF. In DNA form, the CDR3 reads TGTGCCAGCAGCCCCCTTTCGGGGGGACCAGATACGCAGTATTTT.

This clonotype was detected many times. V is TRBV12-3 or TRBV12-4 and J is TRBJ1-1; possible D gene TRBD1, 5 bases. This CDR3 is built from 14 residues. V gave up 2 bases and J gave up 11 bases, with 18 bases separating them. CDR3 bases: TGTGCCAGCAGTTTACGAAGGGGCAGCCGGAACGCTTTCTTT. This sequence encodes CASSLRRGSRNAFF.

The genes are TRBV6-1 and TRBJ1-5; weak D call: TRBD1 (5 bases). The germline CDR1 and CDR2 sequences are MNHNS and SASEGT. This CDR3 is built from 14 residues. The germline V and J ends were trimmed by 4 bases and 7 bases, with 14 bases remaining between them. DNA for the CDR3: TGTGCCAGCAGTGGGGCAGGGAGGAACCAGCCCCAGCATTTT. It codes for CASSGAGRNQPQHF.

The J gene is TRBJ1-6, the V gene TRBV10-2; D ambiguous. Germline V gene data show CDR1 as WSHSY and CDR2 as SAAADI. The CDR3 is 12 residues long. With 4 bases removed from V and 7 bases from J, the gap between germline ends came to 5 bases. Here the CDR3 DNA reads TGCGCCAGCAGTGTTCGAAATTCACCCCTCCACTTT. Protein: CASSVRNSPLHF.

The CDR3, as DNA: TGCGCCAGCAGATTTTCGGGGACTAACTATGGCTACACCTTC. It codes for CASRFSGTNYGYTF. The chain joins TRBV5-1 to TRBJ1-2; D unclear. Trimming removed 5 bases from V and 0 bases from J, with 11 bases in between. This CDR3 spans 14 amino acids. The V gene's germline CDR1 is SGHRS and CDR2 YFSETQ.